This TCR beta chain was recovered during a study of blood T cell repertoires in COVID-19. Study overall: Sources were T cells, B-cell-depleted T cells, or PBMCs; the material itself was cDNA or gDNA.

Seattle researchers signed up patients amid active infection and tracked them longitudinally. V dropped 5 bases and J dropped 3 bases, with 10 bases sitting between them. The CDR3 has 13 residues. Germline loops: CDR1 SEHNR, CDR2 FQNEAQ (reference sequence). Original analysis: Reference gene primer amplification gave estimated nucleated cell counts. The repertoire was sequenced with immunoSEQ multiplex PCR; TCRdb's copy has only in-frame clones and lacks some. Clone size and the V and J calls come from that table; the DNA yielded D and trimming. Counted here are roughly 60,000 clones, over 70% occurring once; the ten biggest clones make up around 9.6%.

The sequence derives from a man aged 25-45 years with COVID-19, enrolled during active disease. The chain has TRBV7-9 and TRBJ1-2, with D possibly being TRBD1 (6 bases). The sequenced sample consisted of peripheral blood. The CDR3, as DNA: TGTGCCAGCAGCACCGGGGGGCACTATGGCTACACCTTC. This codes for CASSTGGHYGYTF.